There are many counts of the clone carrying this T cell receptor (beta chain). TCR beta CDR3 region amplification was performed from RNA transcripts. HTBI primers were employed in a first-round RT-PCR of the TCR CDR3. TCRdb called the multiplex PCR reads again in MiXCR, with one record for every CDR3 protein. The sample consists of hundreds of thousands of distinct CDR3 sequences, approximately 14% of them appearing once. This sample was taken from a study of T cells in Graves' hyperthyroidism and ophthalmopathy. Hyperthyroidism had been newly diagnosed in patients aged 18 to 65, and its duration was under 2 months. Germline V gives CDR1 SEHNR, CDR2 FQNEAQ (reference sequence). V was shortened by 2 bases and J by 6 bases, with 7 bases between the two germline ends. This CDR3 region has 13 residues.

What was sequenced was blood. The chain couples TRBV7-9 to TRBJ1-4; D gene unclear. The clonotype originates from a woman between 18 and 29 years old with Graves' hyperthyroidism. CDR3 DNA: TGTGCCAGCAGCTTAACCGTGGATGAAAAACTGTTTTTT. Its protein product is CASSLTVDEKLFF.